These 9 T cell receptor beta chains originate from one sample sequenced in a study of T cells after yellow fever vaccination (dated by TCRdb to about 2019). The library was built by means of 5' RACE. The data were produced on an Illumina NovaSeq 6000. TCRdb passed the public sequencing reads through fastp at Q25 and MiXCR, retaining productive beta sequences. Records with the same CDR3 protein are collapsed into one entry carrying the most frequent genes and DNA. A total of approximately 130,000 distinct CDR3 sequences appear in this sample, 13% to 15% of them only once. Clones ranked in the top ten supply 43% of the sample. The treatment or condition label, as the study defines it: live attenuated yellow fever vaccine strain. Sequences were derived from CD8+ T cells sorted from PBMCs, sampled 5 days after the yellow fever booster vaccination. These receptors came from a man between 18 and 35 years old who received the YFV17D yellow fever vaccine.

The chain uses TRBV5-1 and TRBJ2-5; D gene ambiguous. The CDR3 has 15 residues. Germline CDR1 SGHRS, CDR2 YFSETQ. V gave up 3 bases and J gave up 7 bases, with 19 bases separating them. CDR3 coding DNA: TGCGCCAGCAGCTCGTTTCACAACCAAGACGGGACCCAGTACTTC. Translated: CASSSFHNQDGTQYF. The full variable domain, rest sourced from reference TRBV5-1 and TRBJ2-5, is KAGVTQTPRYLIKTRGQQVTLSCSPISGHRSVSWYQQTPGQGLQFLFEYFSETQRNKGNFPGRFSGRQFSNSRSEMNVSTLELGDSALYLCASSSFHNQDGTQYFGPGTRLLVL.

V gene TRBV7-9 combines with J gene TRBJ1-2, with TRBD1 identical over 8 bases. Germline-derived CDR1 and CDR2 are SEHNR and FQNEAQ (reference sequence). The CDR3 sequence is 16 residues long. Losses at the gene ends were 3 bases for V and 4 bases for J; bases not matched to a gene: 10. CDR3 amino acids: CASSLPRPTGGYGYTF. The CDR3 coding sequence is TGTGCCAGCAGCTTGCCCCGACCTACAGGGGGCTATGGCTACACCTTC. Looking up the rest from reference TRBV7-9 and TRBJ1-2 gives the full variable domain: DTGVSQNPRHKITKRGQNVTFRCDPISEHNRLYWYRQTLGQGPEFLTYFQNEAQLEKSRLLSDRFSAERPKGSFSTLEIQRTEQGDSAMYLCASSLPRPTGGYGYTFGSGTRLTVV.

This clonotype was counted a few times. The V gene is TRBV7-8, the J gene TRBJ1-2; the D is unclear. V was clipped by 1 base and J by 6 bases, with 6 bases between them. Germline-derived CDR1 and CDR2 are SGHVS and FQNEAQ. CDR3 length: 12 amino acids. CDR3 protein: CASSLGDNGYTF. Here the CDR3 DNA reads TGTGCCAGCAGCTTAGGGGATAATGGCTACACCTTC.

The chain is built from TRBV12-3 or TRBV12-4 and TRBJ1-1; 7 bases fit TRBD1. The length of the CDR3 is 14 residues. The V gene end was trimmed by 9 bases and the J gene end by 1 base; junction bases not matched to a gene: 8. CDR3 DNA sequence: TGTGCCAGTACCGACAGGGCCGGGAACACTGAAGCTTTCTTT. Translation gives CASTDRAGNTEAFF.

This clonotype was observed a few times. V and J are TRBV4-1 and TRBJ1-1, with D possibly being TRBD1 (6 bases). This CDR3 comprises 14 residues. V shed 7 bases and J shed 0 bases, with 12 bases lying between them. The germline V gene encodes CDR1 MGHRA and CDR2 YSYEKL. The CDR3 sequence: CASTVGQMNTEAFF. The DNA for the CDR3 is TGCGCCAGCACCGTTGGACAGATGAACACTGAAGCTTTCTTT.

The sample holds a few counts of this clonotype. This CDR3 reads CSVEEGTNNEQFF. CDR3 sequence (DNA): TGCAGCGTTGAAGAGGGGACCAACAATGAGCAGTTCTTC. The chain has TRBV29-1 and TRBJ2-1; TRBD1 or TRBD2 may be the D gene (5 bases each). V was cut by 0 bases and J by 5 bases, with 8 bases left in between. This CDR3 is built from 13 residues. CDR1 and CDR2 from the germline V gene are SQVTM and ANQGSEA.

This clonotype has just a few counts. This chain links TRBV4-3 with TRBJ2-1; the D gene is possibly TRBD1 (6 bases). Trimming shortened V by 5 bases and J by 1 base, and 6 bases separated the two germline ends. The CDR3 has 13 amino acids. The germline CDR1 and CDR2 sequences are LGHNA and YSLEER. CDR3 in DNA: TGCGCCAGCAGCACAGGGTCCTACAATGAGCAGTTCTTC. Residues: CASSTGSYNEQFF.

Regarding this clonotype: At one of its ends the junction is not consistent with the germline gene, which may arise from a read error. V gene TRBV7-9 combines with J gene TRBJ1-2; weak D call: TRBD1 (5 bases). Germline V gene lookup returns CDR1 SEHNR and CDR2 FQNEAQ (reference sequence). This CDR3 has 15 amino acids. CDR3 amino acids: CASSLEQGANFGYTF. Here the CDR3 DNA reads TGTGCCAGCAGCTTAGAGCAGGGCGCTAACTTTGGCTACACCTTC.

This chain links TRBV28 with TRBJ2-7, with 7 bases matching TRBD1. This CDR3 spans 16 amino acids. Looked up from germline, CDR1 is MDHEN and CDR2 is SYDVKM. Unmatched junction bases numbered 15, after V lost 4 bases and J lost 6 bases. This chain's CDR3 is CASSSVTGNSAREQYV. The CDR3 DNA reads TGTGCCAGCAGTTCCGTGACAGGGAATTCAGCTCGCGAGCAGTACGTC.